The 26 T cell receptor beta chains reported below all come from one sample, sequenced in a study of cytomegalovirus exposure and HLA in healthy donors. The PCR used 60 Vbeta and 13 Jbeta primers. Profiling relied on immunoSEQ multiplex PCR, and the TCRdb table lists in-frame clones only, not all of them. Of more than 95,000 clones listed, more than 75% were seen once; the top ten hold approximately 13%. Sequencing was performed on PBMCs. These receptors all stem from a woman aged 60-75 years in good health and CMV-seropositive.

The chain has TRBV5-1 and TRBJ2-5; TRBD1 aligns across 8 bases. The end of the DNA fits TRBJ2-7 better, so the J call may be wrong. Germline lookup yields CDR1 SGHRS and CDR2 YFSETQ. The CDR3 length is 16 residues. This chain's CDR3 is CASSLEGQGAWDEQYF. CDR3 coding DNA: TGCGCCAGCAGCTTGGAAGGGCAGGGGGCTTGGGACGAGCAGTACTTC.

V and J are TRBV18 and TRBJ2-7; weak D call: TRBD2 (5 bases). Between the trimmed V and J ends, which lost 6 bases and 3 bases, there was a span of 15 bases. Per germline, CDR1 KGHSH and CDR2 LQKENI. There are 14 residues in the CDR3. CDR3: CASSNGRDYYEQYF. Written as DNA, the CDR3 is TGTGCCAGCTCCAACGGTCGGGATTACTACGAGCAGTACTTC.

This clone was seen a handful of times. Its ends do not fully match the called genes, so a read error is possible. This rearrangement joins TRBV7-9 to TRBJ1-3; TRBD1 aligns across 9 bases. This CDR3 comprises 12 residues. CDR1 is SEHNR and CDR2 is FQNEAQ in the germline V gene (reference sequence). The CDR3 sequence: CSSSPTGTGIAF. The CDR3 DNA is TGTTCCAGCAGCCCCACCGGGACAGGGATCGCCTTT.

The genes are TRBV5-6 and TRBJ2-1; the D is unclear. The CDR3 is 12 residues long. Germline CDR1 reads SGHDT; CDR2 reads YYEEEE. V lost 1 base and J lost 6, with 5 bases in between. This CDR3 reads CASSLNSNEQFF. CDR3 sequence (DNA): TGTGCCAGCAGCTTGAACAGCAATGAGCAGTTCTTC.

This clone was found a few times. The chain is built from TRBV7-6 and TRBJ1-5, with D hard to call. The germline CDR1 and CDR2 sequences are SGHVS and FNYEAQ. V lost 1 base, J lost 2 bases, and 12 bases lay in between. This CDR3 has 16 residues. The CDR3 DNA sequence: TGTGCCAGCAGCTTAGATGGCCGGGGTGGCAATCAGCCCCAGCATTTT. It specifies CASSLDGRGGNQPQHF.

The rearrangement joins TRBV5-1 to TRBJ2-2, with D tentatively TRBD2 (5 bases). V lost 4 bases to trimming and J lost 3 bases, with 16 bases between them. The CDR3 runs 16 residues. CDR1 and CDR2 (germline): SGHRS, YFSETQ. In DNA form, the CDR3 reads TGCGCCAGCAGCAGTTTGAGTAGCGTTGACACCGGGGAGCTGTTTTTT. It translates to CASSSLSSVDTGELFF.

This clone was detected once. The V call is TRBV4-2, the J call TRBJ2-5; 8 bases agree with TRBD2. The germline gives CDR1 LGHNA, CDR2 YNFKEQ. This CDR3 is 15 amino acids long. The V and J ends lost 3 bases and 2 bases, in that order; junction bases with no gene match: 5. CDR3 sequence (DNA): TGTGCCAGCAGCCATGGACTAGCAGGTCAAGAGACCCAGTACTTC. Translating gives CASSHGLAGQETQYF.

The gene calls are TRBV7-2 and TRBJ2-5; no firm D call. Trimming took off 8 bases at V and 2 bases at J, with 12 bases between the two ends. CDR3 length: 13 residues. Germline CDR1 and CDR2: SGHTA and FQGNSA. DNA of the CDR3: TGTGCCAGCTCTCGTGGGCAGCAAGAGACCCAGTACTTC. The encoded protein is CASSRGQQETQYF. Full variable domain (remainder filled in from reference TRBV7-2 and TRBJ2-5): GAGVSQSPSNKVTEKGKDVELRCDPISGHTALYWYRQSLGQGLEFLIYFQGNSAPDKSGLPSDRFSAERTGGSVSTLTIQRTQQEDSAVYLCASSRGQQETQYFGPGTRLLVL.

The genes are TRBV12-5 and TRBJ2-5; 14 bases align to TRBD2. The CDR3 totals 17 residues. V was clipped by 1 base and J by 5 bases; unmatched bases: 6. The germline V gene encodes CDR1 LGHNT and CDR2 FRNRAP. CDR3 amino acids: CASGLGTSGGRGETQYF. CDR3 bases: TGTGCTAGTGGTTTGGGGACTAGCGGGGGGCGAGGGGAGACCCAGTACTTC.

This chain uses TRBV7-6 with TRBJ2-3, with D perhaps matching TRBD2 (6 bases). CDR1 SGHVS and CDR2 FNYEAQ come from the germline V gene. Trimming shortened V by 0 bases and J by 2 bases, and 18 bases separated the two germline ends. The CDR3 length is 18 residues. The chain's CDR3 is CASSLAKIIGGSTDTQYF. The CDR3 bases are TGTGCCAGCAGCTTAGCTAAGATTATCGGGGGATCCACAGATACGCAGTATTTT.

The chain has TRBV2 and TRBJ2-5; maybe TRBD1 (6 bases). The CDR3 has 16 residues. Germline CDR1 is SNHLY and CDR2 is FYNNEI. Trimming removed 0 bases from V and 6 bases from J, with 17 bases in between. The CDR3 nucleotides are TGTGCCAGCAGTGAAGCTTTCACAGGGATGGGGAAGACCCAGTACTTC. The encoded protein is CASSEAFTGMGKTQYF.

This sequence joins TRBV5-1 and TRBJ1-2; 7 bases match TRBD1. The CDR3 consists of 13 residues. The germline V gene has CDR1 SGHRS and CDR2 YFSETQ. V shed 3 bases, J shed 4 bases, and the junction held 3 bases outside the gene matches. The CDR3 here is CASSSTGIYGYTF. The CDR3 DNA reads as TGCGCCAGCAGCTCGACAGGGATCTATGGCTACACCTTC.

Only one count was recorded for this clone. The rearrangement links TRBV15 to TRBJ2-3; TRBD1 aligns across 9 bases. This CDR3 spans 15 amino acids. The J segment lost 5 bases and the V segment lost 1 base, leaving 4 bases of the junction unmatched. Looked up from germline, CDR1 is LNHNV and CDR2 is YYDKDF (reference sequence). CDR3 loop: CATSRGDRAKDTQYF. The CDR3 bases are TGTGCCACCAGCAGAGGGGACAGGGCTAAAGATACGCAGTATTTT.

The chain couples TRBV5-1 to TRBJ1-5; 7 nucleotides line up with TRBD1. V dropped 1 base and J dropped 2; count of bases not matched to a gene: 3. Germline lookup yields CDR1 SGHRS and CDR2 YFSETQ. The CDR3 is 15 amino acids. The CDR3 spells CASSLTGVGNQPQHF. CDR3 nucleotides: TGCGCCAGCAGCTTGACAGGGGTAGGCAATCAGCCCCAGCATTTT. The full variable domain, rest sourced from reference TRBV5-1 and TRBJ1-5, is KAGVTQTPRYLIKTRGQQVTLSCSPISGHRSVSWYQQTPGQGLQFLFEYFSETQRNKGNFPGRFSGRQFSNSRSEMNVSTLELGDSALYLCASSLTGVGNQPQHFGDGTRLSIL.

The rearrangement joins TRBV4-3 to TRBJ2-7; TRBD2 is a possible D gene (5 bases). V was clipped by 1 base and J by 3 bases, with 10 bases between them. Germline CDR1 LGHNA, CDR2 YSLEER. The CDR3 sequence is 14 residues long. In DNA, the CDR3 is TGCGCCAGCAGCCAAGGACTATTGTACTACGAGCAGTACTTC. Translated: CASSQGLLYYEQYF.

This clone has only one observation. This chain connects TRBV11-2 to TRBJ2-7; 7 positions agree with TRBD1. The J segment lost 3 bases and the V segment lost 3 bases, leaving 5 bases of the junction unmatched. Per germline, CDR1 SGHAT and CDR2 FQNNGV. The CDR3 consists of 14 residues. The CDR3 region is CASSFGTAFYEQYF. CDR3 DNA sequence: TGTGCCAGCAGCTTCGGGACAGCCTTCTACGAGCAGTACTTC.

This clone was seen only a few times. The V gene is TRBV27, the J gene TRBJ2-2, with D tentatively TRBD2 (6 bases). The CDR3 extends over 15 amino acids. V dropped 4 bases and J dropped 4 bases, with 13 bases sitting between them. Germline loops: CDR1 MNHEY, CDR2 SMNVEV (reference sequence). The CDR3 spells CASSSGTLGTGELFF. DNA of the CDR3: TGTGCCAGCAGTTCCGGGACTTTAGGCACCGGGGAGCTGTTTTTT.

V and J are TRBV11-2 and TRBJ1-1, with D hard to call. Germline CDR1 reads SGHAT; CDR2 reads FQNNGV. The CDR3 contains 17 residues. Trimming removed 2 bases from V and 1 base from J, with 17 bases in between. Written as DNA, the CDR3 is TGTGCCAGCAGCTTATGGGTTGACTATCGGGCGAACACTGAAGCTTTCTTT. It encodes CASSLWVDYRANTEAFF.

J is TRBJ2-5 and V is TRBV7-8; 9 bases map to TRBD1. CDR3 size: 15 residues. The germline gives CDR1 SGHVS, CDR2 FQNEAQ. Trimming cost V 5 bases and J 3 bases; bases outside gene matches: 7. The CDR3 DNA sequence: TGTGCCAGCAGCATAGGACAGGGGACAAAAGAGACCCAGTACTTC. Its protein product is CASSIGQGTKETQYF.

The chain is built from TRBV11-3 and TRBJ1-5, with 7 bases identical to TRBD1. Trimming cost V 5 bases and J 9 bases; bases outside gene matches: 19. The CDR3 runs 17 residues. The germline gives CDR1 SGHNT, CDR2 YENEEA. CDR3 nucleotides: TGTGCCAGCAGCCCAGGATGGAGGGGGCCGGGGGACCGGCCCCAGCATTTT. Residues: CASSPGWRGPGDRPQHF.

V is TRBV28 and J is TRBJ1-5, with unresolved D. V was cut by 7 bases and J by 3 bases, with 16 bases left in between. The CDR3 sequence is 15 residues long. CDR1 is MDHEN, CDR2 SYDVKM, per germline. The CDR3 DNA follows: TGTGCCAGCACGCCATCAGGTTATCACAATCAGCCCCAGCATTTT. Translation gives CASTPSGYHNQPQHF.

The DNA of the CDR3 is TGTGCCAGCAGCCAAGTAGGGGAAGGAAACACCATATATTTT. This sequence encodes CASSQVGEGNTIYF. The chain couples TRBV4-2 to TRBJ1-3, with D possibly being TRBD1 (5 bases). The CDR3 is 14 residues long. The germline V and J ends were trimmed by 1 base and 4 bases, with 8 bases remaining between them. Per the germline V gene, CDR1 is LGHNA and CDR2 is YNFKEQ.

This chain links TRBV11-3 with TRBJ2-2, with D possibly matching TRBD2 (5 bases). V lost 1 base to trimming and J lost 3 bases, with 12 bases between them. The CDR3 spans 16 residues. Germline-derived CDR1 and CDR2 are SGHNT and YENEEA. CDR3: CASSLGSFGDTGELFF. The DNA of the CDR3 is TGTGCCAGCAGCTTAGGGTCCTTCGGGGACACCGGGGAGCTGTTTTTT.

This clone was detected only a few times. The chain has TRBV5-4 and TRBJ2-5; a possible D gene is TRBD2 (6 bases). Germline V CDR1 and CDR2: SGHNT, YYREEE (reference sequence). Trimming took off 0 bases at V and 5 bases at J, with 17 bases between the two ends. The CDR3 is 16 residues long. CDR3 protein: CASSLDPRGRGETQYF. The CDR3, as DNA: TGTGCCAGCAGCTTGGACCCGCGGGGCCGGGGGGAGACCCAGTACTTC.

Regarding this clone: This CDR3 is missing its conserved last phenylalanine or tryptophan, likely due to a read error. The rearrangement uses TRBV5-1 and TRBJ1-1; tentative D call: TRBD1 (5 bases). Deletions cut 3 bases from V and 3 bases from J, with 15 bases between. Germline V gene sequence: CDR1 SGHRS, CDR2 YFSETQ. This CDR3 has 15 residues. CDR3 residues: CASSSSGTDYTEAFL. The CDR3 DNA is TGCGCCAGCAGCTCCTCCGGGACTGATTACACTGAAGCTTTCCTT.

The CDR3, as DNA: TGTGCCAGCTCACCTGACCTAGCGGCCTACGAGCAGTACTTC. Residues: CASSPDLAAYEQYF. V gene TRBV18 combines with J gene TRBJ2-7, with 7 bases that match TRBD2. The V segment lost 3 bases and the J segment 2 bases; nucleotides outside the gene matches: 4. Germline lookup yields CDR1 KGHSH and CDR2 LQKENI. This CDR3 comprises 14 residues.